This TCR beta chain was captured in a study of cytomegalovirus exposure and HLA in healthy donors. Study conclusions and caveats: A later look showed TCR association rates differing by HLA locus, highest for DRB1 and lowest for HLA-C.

As to this clone: No antigen is known for it.

PCR involved 60 Vbeta and 13 Jbeta primers. Sequencing used immunoSEQ multiplex PCR; TCRdb keeps in-frame clones, though not all of them. Of roughly 73,000 clones detected, about 80% appear once; the ten largest clones hold 3% to 3.5%. The CDR3 sequence is 16 residues long. Germline V gives CDR1 SNHLY, CDR2 FYNNEI. Between the trimmed V and J ends, which lost 1 base and 0 bases, there was a span of 12 bases. Sequencing was carried out using PBMCs. The receptor's source is a man between 35 and 55 years old in good health and CMV-seronegative. This chain joins TRBV2 and TRBJ1-1; maybe TRBD1 (6 bases). The CDR3 DNA sequence: TGTGCCAGCAGTGAAGATCTGAGGGGGATGAACACTGAAGCTTTCTTT. It specifies CASSEDLRGMNTEAFF.